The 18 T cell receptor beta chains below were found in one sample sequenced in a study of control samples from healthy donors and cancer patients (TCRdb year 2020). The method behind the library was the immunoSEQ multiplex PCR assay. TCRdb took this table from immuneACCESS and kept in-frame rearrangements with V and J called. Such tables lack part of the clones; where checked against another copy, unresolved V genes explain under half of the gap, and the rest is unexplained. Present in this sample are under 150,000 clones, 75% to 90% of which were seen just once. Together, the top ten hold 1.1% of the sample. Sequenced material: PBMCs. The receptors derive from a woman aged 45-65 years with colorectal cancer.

In DNA, the CDR3 is TGTGCCAGCAGCCAGGCCATAGGCTCCTACGAGCAGTACTTC. Its protein is CASSQAIGSYEQYF. The rearrangement joins TRBV3-1 (or the pseudogene TRBV3-2) to TRBJ2-7; D unresolved. The CDR3 runs 14 residues. V lost 3 bases to trimming and J lost 0 bases, with 9 bases between them. Germline assignment: CDR1 LGHDT and CDR2 YNNKEL (reference sequence).

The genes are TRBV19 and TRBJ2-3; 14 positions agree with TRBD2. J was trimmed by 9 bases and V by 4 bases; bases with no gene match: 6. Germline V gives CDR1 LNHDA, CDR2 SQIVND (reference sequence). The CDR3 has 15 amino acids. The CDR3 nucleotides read TGTGCCAGTAGTAGACTAGCGGGGGGGCCGGGAACGCAGTATTTT. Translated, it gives CASSRLAGGPGTQYF.

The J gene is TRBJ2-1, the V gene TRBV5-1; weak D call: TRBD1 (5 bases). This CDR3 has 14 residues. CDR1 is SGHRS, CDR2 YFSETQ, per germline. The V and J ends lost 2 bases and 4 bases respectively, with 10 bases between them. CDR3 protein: CASSFEGVYNEQFF. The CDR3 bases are TGCGCCAGCAGCTTCGAAGGGGTATACAATGAGCAGTTCTTC.

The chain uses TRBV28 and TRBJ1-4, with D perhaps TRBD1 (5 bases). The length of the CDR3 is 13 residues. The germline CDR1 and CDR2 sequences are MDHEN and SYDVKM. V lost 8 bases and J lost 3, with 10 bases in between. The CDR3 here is CASLGGPNEKLFF. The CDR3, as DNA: TGTGCCAGCTTGGGGGGACCTAATGAAAAACTGTTTTTT.

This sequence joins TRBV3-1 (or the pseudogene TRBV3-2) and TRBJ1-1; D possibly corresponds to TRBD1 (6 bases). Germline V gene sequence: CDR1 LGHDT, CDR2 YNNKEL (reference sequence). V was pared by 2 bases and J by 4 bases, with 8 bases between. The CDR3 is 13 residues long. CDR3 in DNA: TGTGCCAGCAGCCAAACAGGGTCCACTGAAGCTTTCTTT. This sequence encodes CASSQTGSTEAFF.

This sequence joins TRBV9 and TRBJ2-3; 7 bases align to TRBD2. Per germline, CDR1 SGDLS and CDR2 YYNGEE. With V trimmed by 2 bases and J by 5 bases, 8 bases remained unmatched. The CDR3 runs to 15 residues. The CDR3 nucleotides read TGTGCCAGCAGCGTGGGGCCGGGAGGACAAGATACGCAGTATTTT. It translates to CASSVGPGGQDTQYF. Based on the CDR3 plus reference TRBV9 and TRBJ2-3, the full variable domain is DSGVTQTPKHLITATGQRVTLRCSPRSGDLSVYWYQQSLDQGLQFLIQYYNGEERAKGNILERFSAQQFPDLHSELNLSSLELGDSALYFCASSVGPGGQDTQYFGPGTRLTVL.

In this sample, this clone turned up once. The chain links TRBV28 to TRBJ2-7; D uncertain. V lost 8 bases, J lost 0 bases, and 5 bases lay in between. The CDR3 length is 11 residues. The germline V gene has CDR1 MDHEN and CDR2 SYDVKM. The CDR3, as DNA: TGTGCCAGCCTTGACTCCTACGAGCAGTACTTC. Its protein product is CASLDSYEQYF.

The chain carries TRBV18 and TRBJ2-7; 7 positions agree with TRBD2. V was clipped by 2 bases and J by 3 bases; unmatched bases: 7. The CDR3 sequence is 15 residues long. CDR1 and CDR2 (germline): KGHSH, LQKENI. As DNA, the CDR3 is TGTGCCAGCTCACCAGCTAGCGGCAGTCTCTACGAGCAGTACTTC. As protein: CASSPASGSLYEQYF.

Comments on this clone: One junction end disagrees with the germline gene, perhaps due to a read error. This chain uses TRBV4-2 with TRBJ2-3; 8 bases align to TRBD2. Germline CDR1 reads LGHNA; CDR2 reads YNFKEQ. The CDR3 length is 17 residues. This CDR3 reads CASSQERGLGSTDTQYF. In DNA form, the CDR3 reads TGTGCCAGCAGTCAAGAAAGGGGACTAGGTAGCACAGATACGCAGTATTTT.

CDR3 sequence: CASSRGRGEVGTQYF. The CDR3 DNA reads TGTGCCAGCAGCCGAGGAAGAGGGGAGGTGGGGACCCAGTACTTC. V is TRBV3-1 (or the pseudogene TRBV3-2) and J is TRBJ2-5; D may be TRBD2 (6 bases). The CDR3 covers 15 residues. Trimming left V 4 bases short and J 7 bases short, with 19 bases between. Germline V gene lookup returns CDR1 LGHDT and CDR2 YNNKEL (reference sequence).

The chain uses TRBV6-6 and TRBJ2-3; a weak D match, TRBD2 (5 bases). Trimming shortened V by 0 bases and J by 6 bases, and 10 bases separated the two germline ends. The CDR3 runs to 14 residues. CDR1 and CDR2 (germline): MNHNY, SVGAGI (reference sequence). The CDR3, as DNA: TGTGCCAGCAGTTACTCCCTCCAGCGGGATACGCAGTATTTT. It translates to CASSYSLQRDTQYF.

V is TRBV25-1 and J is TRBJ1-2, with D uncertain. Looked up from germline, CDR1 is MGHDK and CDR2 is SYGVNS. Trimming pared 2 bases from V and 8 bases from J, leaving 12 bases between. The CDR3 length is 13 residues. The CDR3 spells CASSEPGWGGYTF. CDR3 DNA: TGTGCCAGCAGTGAACCCGGGTGGGGAGGCTACACCTTC.

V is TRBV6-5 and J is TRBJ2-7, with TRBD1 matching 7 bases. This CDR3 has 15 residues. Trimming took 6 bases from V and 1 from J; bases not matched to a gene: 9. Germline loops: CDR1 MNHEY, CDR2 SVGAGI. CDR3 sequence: CASSRQGWESYEQYF. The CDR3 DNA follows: TGTGCCAGCAGCCGACAGGGTTGGGAATCCTACGAGCAGTACTTC.

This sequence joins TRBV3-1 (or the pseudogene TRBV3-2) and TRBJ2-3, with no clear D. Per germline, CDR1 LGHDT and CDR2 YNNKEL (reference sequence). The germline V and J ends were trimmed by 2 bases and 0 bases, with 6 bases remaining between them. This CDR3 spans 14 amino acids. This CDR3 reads CASSQQSSTDTQYF. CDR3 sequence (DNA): TGTGCCAGCAGCCAACAATCTAGCACAGATACGCAGTATTTT.

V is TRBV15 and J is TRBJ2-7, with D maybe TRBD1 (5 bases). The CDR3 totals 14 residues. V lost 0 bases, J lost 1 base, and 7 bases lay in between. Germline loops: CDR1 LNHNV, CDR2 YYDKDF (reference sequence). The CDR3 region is CATSRDRASYEQYF. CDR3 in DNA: TGTGCCACCAGCAGAGACAGGGCTTCCTACGAGCAGTACTTC.

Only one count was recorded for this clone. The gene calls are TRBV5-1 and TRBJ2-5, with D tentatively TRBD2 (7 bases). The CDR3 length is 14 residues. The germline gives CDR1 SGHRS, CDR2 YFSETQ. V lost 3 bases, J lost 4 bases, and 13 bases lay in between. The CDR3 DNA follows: TGCGCCAGCAGCTACCCCGGGGGGCGAGAGACCCAGTACTTC. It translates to CASSYPGGRETQYF.

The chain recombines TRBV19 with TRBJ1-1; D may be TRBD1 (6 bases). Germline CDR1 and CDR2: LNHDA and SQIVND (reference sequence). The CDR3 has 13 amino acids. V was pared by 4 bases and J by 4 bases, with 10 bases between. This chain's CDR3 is CASSRRGVTEAFF. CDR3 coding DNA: TGTGCCAGTAGTAGGAGGGGGGTCACTGAAGCTTTCTTT.

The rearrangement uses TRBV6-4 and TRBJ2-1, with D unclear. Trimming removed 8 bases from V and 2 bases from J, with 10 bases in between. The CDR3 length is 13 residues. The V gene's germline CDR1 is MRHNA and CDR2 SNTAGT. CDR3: CASSSEAYNEQFF. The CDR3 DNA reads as TGTGCCAGCTCGAGCGAGGCCTACAATGAGCAGTTCTTC.